This entry lists 32 T cell receptor beta chains sequenced from one sample in a study of blood T cell repertoires in COVID-19. TCRdb keeps only in-frame clones here, not all; method: immunoSEQ multiplex PCR. Here the sample spans more than 85,000 clones, roughly 90% being singletons. Sequenced: peripheral blood. All receptors derive from a man aged 55 to 69 with acute or convalescent COVID-19.

This clone was seen only once. The chain employs TRBV4-1 and TRBJ1-4; tentatively, D is TRBD1 (6 bases). From germline, CDR1 is MGHRA and CDR2 YSYEKL. V was trimmed by 6 bases and J by 0 bases, leaving 14 bases between them. The CDR3 consists of 16 residues. The CDR3 DNA reads as TGCGCCAGCAGTTTCGGACAGACCACAACTAATGAAAAACTGTTTTTT. Its translation: CASSFGQTTTNEKLFF.

This rearrangement joins TRBV4-2 to TRBJ2-5; the D is unclear. CDR3 size: 12 residues. CDR1 and CDR2 from the germline V gene are LGHNA and YNFKEQ. Trimming took off 1 base at V and 5 bases at J, with 5 bases between the two ends. The CDR3 protein is CASSQAGETQYF. DNA for the CDR3: TGTGCCAGCAGCCAAGCCGGGGAGACCCAGTACTTC.

The V call is TRBV11-2, the J call TRBJ1-3, with D tentatively TRBD1 (5 bases). The length of the CDR3 is 15 residues. Germline values: CDR1 SGHAT, CDR2 FQNNGV. V dropped 1 base and J dropped 2 bases, with 9 bases sitting between them. The CDR3 protein is CASSLAPGPGNTIYF. The CDR3 DNA is TGTGCCAGCAGCTTAGCTCCAGGGCCTGGAAACACCATATATTTT. Full variable domain (missing parts from reference TRBV11-2 and TRBJ1-3): EAGVAQSPRYKIIEKRQSVAFWCNPISGHATLYWYQQILGQGPKLLIQFQNNGVVDDSQLPKDRFSAERLKGVDSTLKIQPAKLEDSAVYLCASSLAPGPGNTIYFGEGSWLTVV.

This chain connects TRBV6-5 to TRBJ1-1; 10 bases match TRBD1. V lost 2 bases and J lost 4; bases outside the gene matches: 1. The germline V gene has CDR1 MNHEY and CDR2 SVGAGI. The CDR3 runs 14 residues. The CDR3: CASSYRDRGTEAFF. The CDR3 DNA follows: TGTGCCAGCAGTTACAGGGACAGGGGCACTGAAGCTTTCTTT.

The rearrangement uses TRBV19 and TRBJ2-5, with D possibly matching TRBD1 (5 bases). Germline V gene data show CDR1 as LNHDA and CDR2 as SQIVND (reference sequence). CDR3 length: 14 amino acids. V gave up 5 bases and J gave up 2 bases, with 12 bases separating them. CDR3 nucleotide sequence: TGTGCCAGTAGTCCAAGACAGATTCAAGAGACCCAGTACTTC. Its translation: CASSPRQIQETQYF.

V and J are TRBV5-5 and TRBJ2-7, with D uncertain. V lost 0 bases to trimming and J lost 1 base, with 8 bases between them. From germline, CDR1 is SGHKS and CDR2 YYEKEE (reference sequence). The CDR3 is 14 amino acids. CDR3 sequence (DNA): TGTGCCAGCAGCTTGGGGGCAGGTTCCTACGAGCAGTACTTC. Residues: CASSLGAGSYEQYF.

The rearrangement joins TRBV5-1 to TRBJ2-7, with D hard to call. V dropped 3 bases and J dropped 4 bases, with 11 bases sitting between them. The CDR3 is 13 amino acids. The germline V gene has CDR1 SGHRS and CDR2 YFSETQ. The chain's CDR3 is CASSSYPFYEQYF. CDR3 coding DNA: TGCGCCAGCAGCTCCTACCCTTTTTACGAGCAGTACTTC.

The rearrangement joins TRBV5-1 to TRBJ1-3, with 7 bases lining up with TRBD1. V gave up 0 bases and J gave up 3 bases; unmatched junction bases: 6. Germline CDR1 reads SGHRS; CDR2 reads YFSETQ. This CDR3 spans 16 amino acids. DNA for the CDR3: TGCGCCAGCAGCTTGGAACCCCGACAGGGTGGAAACACCATATATTTT. Its protein is CASSLEPRQGGNTIYF.

V and J are TRBV2 and TRBJ1-1; 8 bases align to TRBD1. The junction had 13 bases not matched to a gene; V was cut back by 6 bases and J by 7 bases. This CDR3 has 15 residues. Looked up from germline, CDR1 is SNHLY and CDR2 is FYNNEI. This chain's CDR3 is CASRDRDRIRGEAFF. The DNA for the CDR3 is TGTGCCAGCAGGGACCGGGACAGGATAAGGGGTGAAGCTTTCTTT.

The chain joins TRBV7-9 to TRBJ2-1; tentative D call: TRBD2 (5 bases). CDR1 and CDR2 from the germline V gene are SEHNR and FQNEAQ (reference sequence). V was clipped by 5 bases and J by 8 bases, with 19 bases between them. The CDR3 has 15 residues. The CDR3 DNA is TGTGCCAGCAGCAACCTAAGGGCGGGTAAGGATGAGCAGTTCTTC. It specifies CASSNLRAGKDEQFF.

The chain's CDR3 is CASSPIAGGSYEQYF. As DNA, the CDR3 is TGTGCCAGCAGCCCCATTGCGGGGGGCTCCTACGAGCAGTACTTC. V is TRBV6-5 and J is TRBJ2-7; TRBD2 agrees at 8 bases. The ends lost 6 bases at V and 0 bases at J; junction bases unmatched: 7. The CDR3 length is 15 residues. Germline V CDR1 and CDR2: MNHEY, SVGAGI.

The V call is TRBV27, the J call TRBJ2-1; 11 nucleotides align to TRBD2. The CDR3 has 19 amino acids. Germline values: CDR1 MNHEY, CDR2 SMNVEV (reference sequence). V trimming: 6 bases; J trimming: 3 bases; junction bases outside the gene matches: 16. The CDR3: CASRVTRLTTSGIYNEQFF. The CDR3, as DNA: TGTGCCAGCAGGGTCACGAGGCTTACGACTAGCGGGATCTACAATGAGCAGTTCTTC.

The V call is TRBV5-4, the J call TRBJ2-1; 13 bases fit TRBD2. CDR3 size: 17 residues. After removal of 2 bases from V and 10 bases from J, the junction contained 12 bases not matched to a gene. Germline loops: CDR1 SGHNT, CDR2 YYREEE (reference sequence). CDR3 DNA sequence: TGTGCCAGCAGCTTAAAACTAGCGGGAGGGCGTTACAGGGAGCAGTTCTTC. Translation: CASSLKLAGGRYREQFF.

This clone was recorded only once. The chain has TRBV27 and TRBJ2-1, with D tentatively TRBD2 (5 bases). The CDR3 loop spans 14 amino acids. The V and J ends lost 7 bases and 0 bases respectively, with 10 bases between them. Germline CDR1 is MNHEY and CDR2 is SMNVEV (reference sequence). Written as DNA, the CDR3 is TGTGCCAGCACCGGAGGAAGCTCCTACAATGAGCAGTTCTTC. Protein sequence: CASTGGSSYNEQFF.

This chain uses TRBV7-9 with TRBJ2-1; unclear D gene. The CDR3 contains 12 residues. Germline values: CDR1 SEHNR, CDR2 FQNEAQ (reference sequence). V was cut by 7 bases and J by 6 bases, with 10 bases left in between. CDR3 sequence: CASNPGFNEQFF. The CDR3 DNA follows: TGTGCCAGCAACCCAGGATTCAATGAGCAGTTCTTC.

The genes are TRBV6-1 and TRBJ1-2, with TRBD1 matching 9 bases. This CDR3 spans 15 amino acids. CDR1 is MNHNS, CDR2 SASEGT, per germline. V shed 0 bases, J shed 8 bases, and the junction held 7 bases outside the gene matches. The CDR3 loop reads CASSEAPSTGGGYTF. DNA of the CDR3: TGTGCCAGCAGTGAAGCCCCTTCGACAGGGGGGGGCTACACCTTC.

This chain links TRBV5-3 with TRBJ2-2; TRBD1 agrees at 12 bases. TRBV5-3 is assigned to the ORF class and has an uncertain function. J was trimmed by 7 bases and V by 4 bases; bases with no gene match: 5. This CDR3 comprises 15 residues. The CDR3 protein is CARSHGTGGSGELFF. The CDR3 DNA follows: TGTGCCAGAAGCCACGGGACAGGGGGCAGCGGGGAGCTGTTTTTT.

This chain connects TRBV7-9 to TRBJ2-1; D is possibly TRBD2 (5 bases). Germline CDR1 SEHNR, CDR2 FQNEAQ (reference sequence). V gave up 5 bases and J gave up 4 bases, with 9 bases separating them. The CDR3 spans 13 residues. CDR3 sequence reads: CASSNGNYNEQFF. The CDR3 DNA sequence: TGTGCCAGCAGCAACGGGAATTACAATGAGCAGTTCTTC.

The chain employs TRBV19 and TRBJ1-4; TRBD1 matches at 9 bases. The V and J ends lost 5 bases and 7 bases, in that order; junction bases with no gene match: 11. Germline values: CDR1 LNHDA, CDR2 SQIVND (reference sequence). The CDR3 has 16 amino acids. The CDR3 region is CASSPTPGQGGEKLFF. The CDR3 DNA sequence: TGTGCCAGTAGTCCTACTCCGGGACAGGGTGGTGAAAAACTGTTTTTT.

The chain employs TRBV5-4 and TRBJ2-3, with TRBD2 matching over 14 bases. Looked up from germline, CDR1 is SGHNT and CDR2 is YYREEE (reference sequence). This CDR3 is 18 amino acids long. The J segment lost 5 bases and the V segment lost 4 bases, leaving 12 bases of the junction unmatched. Written as DNA, the CDR3 is TGTGCCAGCAGCCTCCGACTAGCGGGAGGGCCAGGGGTAGATACGCAGTATTTT. It translates to CASSLRLAGGPGVDTQYF. Full variable domain (missing parts from reference TRBV5-4 and TRBJ2-3): ETGVTQSPTHLIKTRGQQVTLRCSSQSGHNTVSWYQQALGQGPQFIFQYYREEENGRGNFPPRFSGLQFPNYSSELNVNALELDDSALYLCASSLRLAGGPGVDTQYFGPGTRLTVL.

The chain recombines TRBV7-2 with TRBJ1-5; TRBD1 might be the D (6 bases). Between the trimmed V and J ends, which lost 1 base and 11 bases, there was a span of 12 bases. CDR3 size: 13 residues. Germline V CDR1 and CDR2: SGHTA, FQGNSA. The CDR3 DNA sequence: TGTGCCAGCAGCTTAGGGTTGACAGGAACCCAGCATTTT. It is translated as CASSLGLTGTQHF.

This clone was picked up one time. CDR3 amino acids: CASSYGAGFTEQFF. The CDR3 bases are TGTGCCAGCAGTTACGGAGCGGGCTTCACTGAGCAGTTCTTC. The rearrangement joins TRBV6-5 to TRBJ2-1; D is possibly TRBD2 (6 bases). Per the germline V gene, CDR1 is MNHEY and CDR2 is SVGAGI. This CDR3 contains 14 residues. V dropped 2 bases and J dropped 9 bases, with 14 bases sitting between them.

The chain carries TRBV19 and TRBJ2-1; 12 nucleotides align to TRBD2. The V gene end was trimmed by 7 bases and the J gene end by 4 bases; junction bases not matched to a gene: 5. The CDR3 length is 15 residues. Germline-derived CDR1 and CDR2 are LNHDA and SQIVND (reference sequence). The CDR3 spells CASKVGTSGYNEQFF. Here the CDR3 DNA reads TGTGCCAGTAAGGTCGGGACTAGCGGGTACAATGAGCAGTTCTTC.

The chain recombines TRBV2 with TRBJ2-1; possible D gene TRBD2, 6 bases. Trimming left V 4 bases short and J 6 bases short, with 16 bases between. The CDR3 covers 15 residues. In germline, CDR1 is SNHLY, CDR2 FYNNEI. Here the CDR3 reads CASSVIGRRGNEQFF. The CDR3 DNA follows: TGTGCCAGCAGTGTGATCGGGAGACGAGGCAATGAGCAGTTCTTC.

The chain carries TRBV29-1 and TRBJ1-2; 9 bases agree with TRBD1. Trimming removed 6 bases from V and 6 bases from J; junction bases left unmatched: 2. CDR3 length: 11 residues. Germline V gives CDR1 SQVTM, CDR2 ANQGSEA. The CDR3 region is CSVGQGHGYTF. CDR3 DNA: TGCAGCGTGGGACAGGGTCATGGCTACACCTTC. Full variable domain (outside the CDR3, taken from reference TRBV29-1 and TRBJ1-2): SAVISQKPSRDICQRGTSLTIQCQVDSQVTMMFWYRQQPGQSLTLIATANQGSEATYESGFVIDKFPISRPNLTFSTLTVSNMSPEDSSIYLCSVGQGHGYTFGSGTRLTVV.

The J gene is TRBJ2-1, the V gene TRBV5-4, with D unclear. The CDR3 length is 13 residues. Trimming left V 3 bases short and J 6 bases short, with 10 bases between. CDR1 and CDR2 from the germline V gene are SGHNT and YYREEE (reference sequence). The CDR3 region is CASSSVVSNEQFF. In DNA form, the CDR3 reads TGTGCCAGCAGCTCGGTTGTGAGCAATGAGCAGTTCTTC. Filled out from reference TRBV5-4 and TRBJ2-1, the complete variable domain reads ETGVTQSPTHLIKTRGQQVTLRCSSQSGHNTVSWYQQALGQGPQFIFQYYREEENGRGNFPPRFSGLQFPNYSSELNVNALELDDSALYLCASSSVVSNEQFFGPGTRLTVL.

V usage is TRBV25-1 and J usage is TRBJ2-2, with 9 bases lining up with TRBD1. The V and J ends lost 2 bases and 1 base, in that order; junction bases with no gene match: 5. Per the germline V gene, CDR1 is MGHDK and CDR2 is SYGVNS. This CDR3 contains 17 residues. The CDR3 sequence: CASSETGGARNTGELFF. In DNA form, the CDR3 reads TGTGCCAGCAGTGAAACAGGGGGCGCGAGGAACACCGGGGAGCTGTTTTTT.

This clone was picked up one time. The CDR3: CASSKTGVEYEQYF. The CDR3 nucleotides read TGTGCCAGCAGCAAGACAGGGGTTGAGTACGAGCAGTACTTC. The V gene is TRBV5-6, the J gene TRBJ2-7; the match to TRBD1 covers 8 bases. Losses at the gene ends were 4 bases for V and 4 bases for J; bases not matched to a gene: 7. This CDR3 is 14 amino acids long. Germline-derived CDR1 and CDR2 are SGHDT and YYEEEE.

The chain is built from TRBV10-3 and TRBJ2-7; 13 nucleotides align to TRBD2. Germline CDR1 ENHRY, CDR2 SYGVKD. There are 15 residues in the CDR3. With V trimmed by 4 bases and J by 0 bases, 0 bases remained unmatched. The CDR3 nucleotides are TGTGCCATCAGTGGGACTAGCGGGAGCTCCTACGAGCAGTACTTC. This gives the protein CAISGTSGSSYEQYF.

This clone was counted a single time. The chain employs TRBV19 and TRBJ1-1; 7 bases map to TRBD1. This CDR3 is 16 amino acids long. Germline CDR1 and CDR2: LNHDA and SQIVND (reference sequence). V lost 3 bases, J lost 5 bases, and 12 bases stayed unmatched. In DNA, the CDR3 is TGTGCCAGTAGTATCGGACAGGAGACTTTAGGGACTGAAGCTTTCTTT. Encoded protein: CASSIGQETLGTEAFF.

The V and J genes are TRBV6-1 and TRBJ2-7, with 7 bases identical to TRBD2. The CDR3 is 15 amino acids. Germline lookup yields CDR1 MNHNS and CDR2 SASEGT. V lost 1 base and J lost 5; bases outside the gene matches: 8. The CDR3 is CASSEGLAAHHEQYF. The CDR3 DNA reads TGTGCCAGCAGTGAAGGTCTAGCGGCCCATCACGAGCAGTACTTC.

The genes are TRBV11-1 and TRBJ1-1; D is ambiguous. The CDR3 length is 14 residues. Germline CDR1 reads SGHAT; CDR2 reads FQDESV (reference sequence). The V end lost 1 base, the J end lost 3 bases, and 9 bases lay between the germline ends. CDR3 nucleotides: TGTGCCAGCAGCTTAGTGGTTGCGGACACTGAAGCTTTCTTT. It is translated as CASSLVVADTEAFF.